These 18 T cell receptor beta chains were all obtained from the same sample, sequenced in a study of blood T cell repertoires in COVID-19. Sequencing used immunoSEQ multiplex PCR; TCRdb keeps in-frame clones, though not all of them. The table shows 100,000 to 130,000 clones, with about 90% occurring only once. The sequenced sample consisted of peripheral blood. The receptors shown here come from a woman between 25 and 40 years old with acute or convalescent COVID-19.

V gene TRBV5-6 combines with J gene TRBJ2-1, with D perhaps TRBD2 (5 bases). Germline CDR1 and CDR2: SGHDT and YYEEEE. The CDR3 runs 12 residues. V lost 4 bases to trimming and J lost 5 bases, with 7 bases between them. The CDR3 here is CASSAGDNEQFF. Written as DNA, the CDR3 is TGTGCCAGCAGCGCCGGGGACAATGAGCAGTTCTTC.

The V call is TRBV4-3, the J call TRBJ2-5; 11 bases are a match to TRBD2. Germline CDR1 reads LGHNA; CDR2 reads YSLEER. Trimming removed 0 bases from V and 2 bases from J; junction bases left unmatched: 5. The CDR3 has 17 residues. CDR3 bases: TGCGCCAGCAGCCAAGATGCTAGCGGGGGGTTACAAGAGACCCAGTACTTC. Its translation: CASSQDASGGLQETQYF.

This chain uses TRBV6-5 with TRBJ1-2, with unresolved D. The V end lost 5 bases, the J end lost 4 bases, and 11 bases lay between the germline ends. The CDR3 is made up of 13 amino acids. Per germline, CDR1 MNHEY and CDR2 SVGAGI. This CDR3 is CASSPQISYGYTF. DNA of the CDR3: TGTGCCAGCAGTCCACAGATTTCCTATGGCTACACCTTC.

The chain employs TRBV6-5 and TRBJ1-2, with 7 positions matching TRBD1. CDR3 length equals 14 residues. Germline V gene data show CDR1 as MNHEY and CDR2 as SVGAGI. V shed 5 bases, J shed 4 bases, and the junction held 7 bases outside the gene matches. CDR3 in DNA: TGTGCCAGCAGTCCGGACAGGACCTTCTATGGCTACACCTTC. It translates to CASSPDRTFYGYTF.

The rearrangement uses TRBV11-3 and TRBJ2-7; 9 bases map to TRBD1. This CDR3 contains 15 residues. Trimming took 2 bases from V and 2 from J; bases not matched to a gene: 4. Per the germline V gene, CDR1 is SGHNT and CDR2 is YENEEA. DNA of the CDR3: TGTGCCAGCAGCTTATCCGGGACAGGGACCTACGAGCAGTACTTC. As protein: CASSLSGTGTYEQYF.

The chain recombines TRBV6-2 or TRBV6-3 with TRBJ1-5; TRBD1 agrees at 8 bases. The CDR3 contains 16 residues. CDR1 and CDR2 (germline): MNHEY, SVGEGT. The J segment lost 7 bases and the V segment lost 5 bases, leaving 13 bases of the junction unmatched. CDR3 in DNA: TGTGCCAGCAGTCGAGACAGGGGTTCCCCTAAGCAGCCCCAGCATTTT. Amino acids: CASSRDRGSPKQPQHF.

This chain joins TRBV2 and TRBJ1-5; 12 bases agree with TRBD1. This CDR3 has 16 amino acids. The ends lost 5 bases at V and 5 bases at J; junction bases unmatched: 7. Germline V CDR1 and CDR2: SNHLY, FYNNEI. Here the CDR3 reads CASSYGTGGLDQPQHF. CDR3 DNA: TGTGCCAGCAGTTACGGGACAGGGGGCTTGGATCAGCCCCAGCATTTT.

V is TRBV27 and J is TRBJ1-2; 7 positions match TRBD1. The V gene end was trimmed by 4 bases and the J gene end by 7 bases; junction bases not matched to a gene: 6. The CDR3 has 13 residues. Germline values: CDR1 MNHEY, CDR2 SMNVEV (reference sequence). The CDR3 bases are TGTGCCAGCAGTTGGGTAGGGGGCAGTGGCTACACCTTC. Residues: CASSWVGGSGYTF.

V is TRBV7-2 and J is TRBJ1-3, with D unclear. The V and J ends lost 5 bases and 6 bases respectively, with 23 bases between them. This CDR3 has 17 amino acids. Per germline, CDR1 SGHTA and CDR2 FQGNSA. This CDR3 is CASSTSLGAGDSNTIYF. The CDR3 DNA follows: TGTGCCAGCAGCACCTCCCTTGGAGCTGGAGACTCAAACACCATATATTTT.

The rearrangement links TRBV27 to TRBJ2-1; TRBD1 aligns across 12 bases. The CDR3 runs to 18 residues. Per germline, CDR1 MNHEY and CDR2 SMNVEV (reference sequence). V dropped 3 bases and J dropped 7; count of bases not matched to a gene: 13. The chain's CDR3 is CASSFLGQGAFGSNEQFF. CDR3 DNA: TGTGCCAGCAGTTTTCTGGGACAGGGGGCGTTCGGAAGTAATGAGCAGTTCTTC.

The V and J genes are TRBV5-1 and TRBJ2-2; unclear D gene. Between the trimmed V and J ends, which lost 1 base and 8 bases, there was a span of 12 bases. The germline V gene has CDR1 SGHRS and CDR2 YFSETQ. The CDR3 is 14 residues long. The DNA of the CDR3 is TGCGCCAGCAGCTTGATTGAGGCGGCGGGGGAGCTGTTTTTT. Translated: CASSLIEAAGELFF.

This chain connects TRBV5-1 to TRBJ2-5; tentative D call: TRBD1 (5 bases). The CDR3 contains 15 residues. The ends were cut back, 0 bases at V and 6 bases at J, with 15 bases in the middle. The germline CDR1 and CDR2 sequences are SGHRS and YFSETQ. The CDR3 spells CASSLDTGRVQTQYF. As DNA, the CDR3 is TGCGCCAGCAGCTTGGATACCGGCAGGGTGCAGACCCAGTACTTC.

The CDR3 DNA reads TGCAGCGTTGAAGACTCGACAGGACAGCCCCAGCATTTT. Translation gives CSVEDSTGQPQHF. The chain links TRBV29-1 to TRBJ1-5, with D possibly being TRBD1 (6 bases). V was pared by 0 bases and J by 7 bases, with 10 bases between. Germline V gene data show CDR1 as SQVTM and CDR2 as ANQGSEA. This CDR3 has 13 amino acids.

This clone showed up just once. The chain employs TRBV5-6 and TRBJ2-5; 7 nucleotides agree with TRBD1. V dropped 5 bases and J dropped 4; count of bases not matched to a gene: 11. Per the germline V gene, CDR1 is SGHDT and CDR2 is YYEEEE. The CDR3 length is 15 residues. In nucleotides, the CDR3 is TGTGCCAGCAGTTATGAGACAGGGTGGGGAGAGACCCAGTACTTC. It translates to CASSYETGWGETQYF.

The J gene is TRBJ2-3, the V gene TRBV7-9, with 8 positions matching TRBD2. CDR1 is SEHNR and CDR2 is FQNEAQ in the germline V gene (reference sequence). J gave up 4 bases and V 4 bases, and 13 bases lay outside the gene matches. This CDR3 has 17 amino acids. The CDR3 sequence is CASSSLGSGGLPDTQYF. For the CDR3, the DNA is TGTGCCAGCAGCTCGTTGGGCAGCGGGGGCCTTCCAGATACGCAGTATTTT.

This chain connects TRBV4-1 to TRBJ2-2, with 10 positions matching TRBD2. After removal of 0 bases from V and 7 bases from J, the junction contained 8 bases not matched to a gene. Per the germline V gene, CDR1 is MGHRA and CDR2 is YSYEKL. The CDR3 covers 17 residues. The CDR3 sequence: CASSQDSSGRAVGELFF. For the CDR3, the DNA is TGCGCCAGCAGCCAAGATAGCAGCGGGAGGGCCGTCGGGGAGCTGTTTTTT.

The chain is built from TRBV5-6 and TRBJ2-1; TRBD1 might be the D (6 bases). This CDR3 is built from 15 residues. In germline, CDR1 is SGHDT, CDR2 YYEEEE. Trimming left V 5 bases short and J 3 bases short, with 15 bases between. The DNA of the CDR3 is TGTGCCAGCAGGGGGGCAGGCAGAAGCTACAATGAGCAGTTCTTC. It is translated as CASRGAGRSYNEQFF.

The chain has TRBV6-5 and TRBJ2-5; the match to TRBD2 covers 8 bases. The length of the CDR3 is 13 residues. In germline, CDR1 is MNHEY, CDR2 SVGAGI. The V and J ends lost 10 bases and 0 bases, in that order; junction bases with no gene match: 4. The CDR3 DNA reads TGTGCCACTAGCGGGCGGTACCAAGAGACCCAGTACTTC. This codes for CATSGRYQETQYF.